These 31 T cell receptor beta chains were sequenced from one sample in a study of graft-versus-host responses after intestinal transplantation. Some clones are missing from TCRdb's copy, which holds only in-frame ones; the method was immunoSEQ multiplex PCR. The sample has 60,000 to 65,000 clones, 85% to 95% seen once; the top ten hold about 1.8%. Antigens for these TCRs are unknown. The specimen comprised unstimulated CD8+ T cells sorted from spleen or lymph node cells, sampled before transplant. Source of these receptors: a human donor who was the organ donor for an intestinal transplant.

The chain joins TRBV4-1 to TRBJ2-1; TRBD2 aligns across 7 bases. V lost 5 bases to trimming and J lost 9 bases; unmatched junction nucleotides: 4. This CDR3 is built from 12 residues. Germline V gene lookup returns CDR1 MGHRA and CDR2 YSYEKL. CDR3 residues: CASSKWGGEQFF. CDR3 bases: TGCGCCAGCAGCAAATGGGGGGGTGAGCAGTTCTTC.

This rearrangement joins TRBV29-1 to TRBJ1-3; D is possibly TRBD1 (5 bases). The V end was cut by 7 bases, the J end by 0 bases, with 10 bases between. Looked up from germline, CDR1 is SQVTM and CDR2 is ANQGSEA. This CDR3 is 13 amino acids long. CDR3: CSGQSSSGNTIYF. In DNA, the CDR3 is TGCAGCGGACAGTCTTCCTCTGGAAACACCATATATTTT.

The chain carries TRBV11-1 and TRBJ2-7; TRBD1 might be the D (6 bases). This CDR3 contains 16 residues. Trimming pared 5 bases from V and 0 bases from J, leaving 17 bases between. Germline V gives CDR1 SGHAT, CDR2 FQDESV (reference sequence). CDR3 coding DNA: TGTGCCAGCAGCCCCAGGGGCGGGCTAAGCTCCTACGAGCAGTACTTC. As protein: CASSPRGGLSSYEQYF.

The V gene is TRBV5-1, the J gene TRBJ1-1; 7 nucleotides align to TRBD1. CDR1 is SGHRS, CDR2 YFSETQ, per germline. The CDR3 has 15 amino acids. The ends lost 4 bases at V and 2 bases at J; junction bases unmatched: 8. The CDR3 bases are TGCGCCAGCAGCCCAGGACAGGCCTTTAACACTGAAGCTTTCTTT. Its protein product is CASSPGQAFNTEAFF.

Here the CDR3 reads CASSLGTIYSYNEQFF. The CDR3 DNA is TGTGCCAGCAGCTTAGGAACTATCTACTCCTACAATGAGCAGTTCTTC. The gene calls are TRBV7-2 and TRBJ2-1; D not certain. V was trimmed by 1 base and J by 0 bases, leaving 10 bases between them. The CDR3 loop spans 16 amino acids. From germline, CDR1 is SGHTA and CDR2 FQGNSA.

The chain employs TRBV27 and TRBJ1-5; 9 bases agree with TRBD1. This CDR3 contains 20 residues. In germline, CDR1 is MNHEY, CDR2 SMNVEV (reference sequence). After removal of 5 bases from V and 2 bases from J, the junction contained 19 bases not matched to a gene. CDR3 loop: CASSHCTGTGREGCNQPQHF. Written as DNA, the CDR3 is TGTGCCAGCAGTCACTGTACCGGGACAGGGAGGGAAGGTTGCAATCAGCCCCAGCATTTT.

This clone is judged medium-sized. The rearrangement uses TRBV13 and TRBJ2-1; possibly TRBD1 for D (7 bases). V gave up 0 bases and J gave up 3 bases, with 18 bases separating them. The CDR3 runs 18 residues. Germline-derived CDR1 and CDR2 are PRHDT and FYEKMQ (reference sequence). The CDR3 here is CASSLGGGTASFYNEQFF. CDR3 DNA: TGTGCCAGCAGCTTAGGTGGGGGGACAGCTAGTTTCTACAATGAGCAGTTCTTC.

The gene calls are TRBV7-3 and TRBJ2-1; 7 bases agree with TRBD2. The germline gives CDR1 SGHTA, CDR2 FQGTGA. The CDR3 is 16 amino acids. V lost 5 bases to trimming and J lost 4 bases; unmatched junction nucleotides: 11. CDR3 in DNA: TGTGCCAGCAGCCCCGGGACTATTAGTAGGTACAATGAGCAGTTCTTC. This gives the protein CASSPGTISRYNEQFF.

The chain joins TRBV5-4 to TRBJ2-1; perhaps TRBD2 as D (5 bases). This CDR3 is built from 15 residues. The germline V gene has CDR1 SGHNT and CDR2 YYREEE (reference sequence). V shed 4 bases and J shed 4 bases, with 15 bases lying between them. CDR3 residues: CASSPLGGGYNEQFF. For the CDR3, the DNA is TGTGCCAGCAGCCCCCTCGGCGGAGGTTACAATGAGCAGTTCTTC.

The gene calls are TRBV11-2 and TRBJ1-2, with D possibly being TRBD1 (5 bases). Looked up from germline, CDR1 is SGHAT and CDR2 is FQNNGV. The CDR3 is made up of 15 amino acids. Trimming removed 0 bases from V and 4 bases from J, with 12 bases in between. CDR3 amino acids: CASSLDLSRAYGYTF. Here the CDR3 DNA reads TGTGCCAGCAGCTTAGATCTTAGCAGGGCCTATGGCTACACCTTC.

The chain carries TRBV19 and TRBJ1-5; 7 nucleotides agree with TRBD1. The J segment lost 8 bases and the V segment lost 4 bases, leaving 8 bases of the junction unmatched. Germline-derived CDR1 and CDR2 are LNHDA and SQIVND (reference sequence). The CDR3 consists of 14 residues. The CDR3 loop reads CASSKKGQQKPQHF. CDR3 coding DNA: TGTGCCAGTAGTAAGAAGGGACAGCAAAAGCCCCAGCATTTT.

The CDR3 protein is CACLDRGADTQYF. The DNA for the CDR3 is TGTGCCTGTCTGGACAGGGGGGCAGATACGCAGTATTTT. The chain is built from TRBV5-8 and TRBJ2-3; 10 positions match TRBD1. V lost 10 bases and J lost 4; bases outside the gene matches: 6. The CDR3 loop spans 13 amino acids. The germline V gene encodes CDR1 SGHTS and CDR2 YDEGEE.

The chain has TRBV27 and TRBJ2-1, with TRBD2 matching over 11 bases. The CDR3 runs to 14 residues. Trimming removed 6 bases from V and 9 bases from J; junction bases left unmatched: 7. Germline-derived CDR1 and CDR2 are MNHEY and SMNVEV (reference sequence). The CDR3 DNA is TGTGCCAGCAGCCCTGGACTAGCGGGTGGTGAGCAGTTCTTC. This sequence encodes CASSPGLAGGEQFF.

V usage is TRBV5-1 and J usage is TRBJ2-7; 8 bases line up with TRBD1. The trim removed 4 bases at V and 6 bases at J, leaving 9 bases unmatched. Germline CDR1 and CDR2: SGHRS and YFSETQ. This CDR3 is built from 14 residues. The CDR3 DNA follows: TGCGCCAGCAGCCTAGACAGGGGACTCTCCGAGCAGTACTTC. Translating it yields CASSLDRGLSEQYF.

CDR3 sequence reads: CASSLGLSGVDTQYF. The CDR3 DNA reads as TGTGCCAGCAGCTTGGGGCTCTCAGGGGTTGATACGCAGTATTTT. The rearrangement joins TRBV7-2 to TRBJ2-3; D perhaps matches TRBD1 (6 bases). The germline gives CDR1 SGHTA, CDR2 FQGNSA. This CDR3 comprises 15 residues. Trimming stripped 3 bases from V and 6 bases from J, with 16 bases between.

This clone was observed once. The gene calls are TRBV2 and TRBJ2-1, with unresolved D. V lost 4 bases and J 3 bases, leaving 7 bases between the germline ends. CDR1 is SNHLY, CDR2 FYNNEI, per germline. CDR3 length: 13 residues. This CDR3 reads CASSGGFYNEQFF. For the CDR3, the DNA is TGTGCCAGCAGTGGCGGTTTCTACAATGAGCAGTTCTTC.

The gene calls are TRBV2 and TRBJ1-1, with TRBD1 matching over 9 bases. Germline V gives CDR1 SNHLY, CDR2 FYNNEI. V shed 6 bases, J shed 0 bases, and the junction held 2 bases outside the gene matches. CDR3 length: 14 residues. The DNA for the CDR3 is TGTGCCAGCAGGGACAGGGGAATGAACACTGAAGCTTTCTTT. Its translation: CASRDRGMNTEAFF.

This chain uses TRBV10-3 with TRBJ2-1, with 11 bases that match TRBD2. In germline, CDR1 is ENHRY, CDR2 SYGVKD. V shed 3 bases and J 2 bases; nucleotides not matched to a gene: 3. CDR3 size: 16 residues. CDR3 protein: CAISDPTSGAYNEQFF. CDR3 DNA sequence: TGTGCCATCAGTGACCCGACTAGCGGGGCCTACAATGAGCAGTTCTTC.

V usage is TRBV5-4 and J usage is TRBJ2-1, with 14 bases aligning to TRBD2. The V and J ends lost 2 bases and 9 bases, in that order; junction bases with no gene match: 13. The CDR3 has 18 residues. The germline gives CDR1 SGHNT, CDR2 YYREEE (reference sequence). The CDR3 region has the DNA TGTGCCAGCAGCTTTAGAAGACTAGCGGGAGGGAGAATGGGTGAGCAGTTCTTC. Encoded protein: CASSFRRLAGGRMGEQFF.

The chain couples TRBV2 to TRBJ1-2, with 8 bases fitting TRBD1. The CDR3 totals 12 residues. CDR1 and CDR2 from the germline V gene are SNHLY and FYNNEI. J lost 13 bases, V lost 2 bases, and 6 bases had no gene match. The CDR3 here is CASSEPGQGLTF. The DNA for the CDR3 is TGTGCCAGCAGTGAACCCGGACAGGGCCTCACCTTC.

J is TRBJ2-5 and V is TRBV28; no definite D call. The CDR3 has 13 residues. Germline V gene lookup returns CDR1 MDHEN and CDR2 SYDVKM. V was trimmed by 5 bases and J by 0 bases, leaving 7 bases between them. The DNA for the CDR3 is TGTGCCAGCAGTCCCGGGTACCAAGAGACCCAGTACTTC. This codes for CASSPGYQETQYF.

This clone appeared once. The CDR3 sequence is CASSKGGSSYNEQFF. The CDR3 nucleotides read TGTGCCAGCAGTAAGGGCGGGAGCTCCTACAATGAGCAGTTCTTC. This chain connects TRBV25-1 to TRBJ2-1; 7 bases match TRBD2. Losses at the gene ends were 5 bases for V and 0 bases for J; bases not matched to a gene: 4. The CDR3 totals 15 residues. Germline V lookup: CDR1 MGHDK, CDR2 SYGVNS.

This clone was detected once. V is TRBV19 and J is TRBJ2-1; 8 bases are a match to TRBD1. The ends lost 10 bases at V and 8 bases at J; junction bases unmatched: 7. The CDR3 is 12 residues long. CDR1 LNHDA and CDR2 SQIVND come from the germline V gene (reference sequence). In DNA, the CDR3 is TGTGCCACCGGACAGGGCCACGATGAGCAGTTCTTC. Its protein is CATGQGHDEQFF.

V gene TRBV4-2 combines with J gene TRBJ2-7, with TRBD2 identical over 7 bases. The CDR3 consists of 16 residues. Unmatched junction bases numbered 9, after V lost 1 base and J lost 3 bases. Germline CDR1 LGHNA, CDR2 YNFKEQ. The CDR3 DNA is TGTGCCAGCAGCCAAGCTGAGGAGCGGGATCACTACGAGCAGTACTTC. Translating it yields CASSQAEERDHYEQYF.

CDR3 in DNA: TGTGCCAGCTCGCAGCGGGGGTTCGAGCAGTACTTC. Amino acid sequence: CASSQRGFEQYF. The V and J genes are TRBV18 and TRBJ2-7; 8 bases fit TRBD2. This CDR3 spans 12 amino acids. The germline V gene has CDR1 KGHSH and CDR2 LQKENI. Unmatched junction bases numbered 4, after V lost 6 bases and J lost 6 bases.

The rearrangement links TRBV5-6 to TRBJ2-1; D is perhaps TRBD1 (5 bases). Germline CDR1 SGHDT, CDR2 YYEEEE. The CDR3 totals 15 residues. Trimming stripped 5 bases from V and 5 bases from J, with 17 bases between. CDR3 in DNA: TGTGCCAGCAGTTCTACTATAGACAGCCACAATGAGCAGTTCTTC. Amino acid sequence: CASSSTIDSHNEQFF.

The chain has TRBV4-1 and TRBJ2-3, with D hard to call. The CDR3 has 16 amino acids. V lost 1 base to trimming and J lost 2 bases, with 13 bases between them. Germline V CDR1 and CDR2: MGHRA, YSYEKL. DNA of the CDR3: TGCGCCAGCAGCCAAGCCCCGGGTCATCCCACAGATACGCAGTATTTT. Amino acids: CASSQAPGHPTDTQYF.

This chain joins TRBV16 and TRBJ1-1; a weak D match, TRBD1 (6 bases). V was pared by 2 bases and J by 0 bases, with 10 bases between. Germline CDR1 KGHSY, CDR2 FQNENV. The CDR3 loop spans 15 amino acids. CDR3 residues: CASSQVGQLNTEAFF. In DNA form, the CDR3 reads TGTGCCAGCAGCCAAGTCGGACAGCTGAACACTGAAGCTTTCTTT.

This chain uses TRBV6-5 with TRBJ1-2; 8 nucleotides match TRBD1. The germline CDR1 and CDR2 sequences are MNHEY and SVGAGI. The ends lost 8 bases at V and 6 bases at J; junction bases unmatched: 11. This CDR3 has 14 residues. The CDR3 sequence: CASSVAGGTNGYTF. The CDR3 DNA follows: TGTGCCAGCTCGGTAGCAGGGGGCACGAATGGCTACACCTTC.

The rearrangement links TRBV29-1 to TRBJ2-1; D is perhaps TRBD2 (6 bases). V was trimmed by 5 bases and J by 0 bases, leaving 14 bases between them. The CDR3 has 15 residues. From germline, CDR1 is SQVTM and CDR2 ANQGSEA. As DNA, the CDR3 is TGCAGCGTTCAACTCCGCGGGATCTCCTACAATGAGCAGTTCTTC. Amino acids: CSVQLRGISYNEQFF.

This clone appeared once. V usage is TRBV13 and J usage is TRBJ2-1, with TRBD2 identical over 9 bases. The CDR3 sequence is 17 residues long. In germline, CDR1 is PRHDT, CDR2 FYEKMQ (reference sequence). Trimming removed 0 bases from V and 7 bases from J; junction bases left unmatched: 10. CDR3 region: CASSLGRLASGINEQFF. As DNA, the CDR3 is TGTGCCAGCAGCTTAGGCCGGTTGGCTAGCGGGATTAATGAGCAGTTCTTC.